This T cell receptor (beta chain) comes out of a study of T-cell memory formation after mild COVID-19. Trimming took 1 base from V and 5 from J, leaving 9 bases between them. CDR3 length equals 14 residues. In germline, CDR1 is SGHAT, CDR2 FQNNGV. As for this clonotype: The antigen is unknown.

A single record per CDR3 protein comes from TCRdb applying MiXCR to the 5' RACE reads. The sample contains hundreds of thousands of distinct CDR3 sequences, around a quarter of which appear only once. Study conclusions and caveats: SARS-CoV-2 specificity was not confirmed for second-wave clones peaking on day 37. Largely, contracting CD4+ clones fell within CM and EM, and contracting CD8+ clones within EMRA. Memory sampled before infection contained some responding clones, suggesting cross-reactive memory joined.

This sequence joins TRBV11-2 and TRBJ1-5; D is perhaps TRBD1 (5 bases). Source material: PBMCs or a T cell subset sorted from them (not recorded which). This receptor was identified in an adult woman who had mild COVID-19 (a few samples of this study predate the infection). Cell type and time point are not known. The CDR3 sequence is CASSLGGFYQPQHF. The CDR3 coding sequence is TGTGCCAGCAGCTTAGGGGGCTTTTATCAGCCCCAGCATTTT.